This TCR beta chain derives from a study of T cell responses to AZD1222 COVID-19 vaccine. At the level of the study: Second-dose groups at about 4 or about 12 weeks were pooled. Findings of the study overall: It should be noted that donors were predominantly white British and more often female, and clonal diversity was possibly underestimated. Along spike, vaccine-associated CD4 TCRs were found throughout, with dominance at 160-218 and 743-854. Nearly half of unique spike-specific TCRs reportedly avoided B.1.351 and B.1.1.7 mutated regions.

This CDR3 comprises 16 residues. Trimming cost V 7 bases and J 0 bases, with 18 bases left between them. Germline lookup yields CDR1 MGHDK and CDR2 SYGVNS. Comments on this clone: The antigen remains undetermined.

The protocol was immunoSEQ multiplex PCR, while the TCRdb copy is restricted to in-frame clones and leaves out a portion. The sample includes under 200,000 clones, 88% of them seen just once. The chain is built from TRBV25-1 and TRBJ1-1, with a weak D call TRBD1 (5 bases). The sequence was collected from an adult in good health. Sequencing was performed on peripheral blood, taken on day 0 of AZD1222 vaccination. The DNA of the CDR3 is TGTGCCAGCAACACGCATCAACGGGGACTGAACACTGAAGCTTTCTTT. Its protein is CASNTHQRGLNTEAFF.